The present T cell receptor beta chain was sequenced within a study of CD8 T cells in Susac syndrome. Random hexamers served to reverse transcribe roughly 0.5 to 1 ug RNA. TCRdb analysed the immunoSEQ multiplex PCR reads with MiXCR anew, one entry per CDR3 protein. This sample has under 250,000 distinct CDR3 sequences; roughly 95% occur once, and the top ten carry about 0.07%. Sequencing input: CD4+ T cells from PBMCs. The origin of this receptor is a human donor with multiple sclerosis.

Here the CDR3 DNA reads TGTGCCAGCAGCTTGCGGACTAGCGGGAGAGCCGGGGAGCTGTTTTTT. It yields the protein CASSLRTSGRAGELFF. The chain couples TRBV5-6 to TRBJ2-2; TRBD2 agrees at 13 bases. Trimming cost V 1 base and J 6 bases; bases outside gene matches: 3. This CDR3 spans 16 amino acids. The germline gives CDR1 SGHDT, CDR2 YYEEEE.